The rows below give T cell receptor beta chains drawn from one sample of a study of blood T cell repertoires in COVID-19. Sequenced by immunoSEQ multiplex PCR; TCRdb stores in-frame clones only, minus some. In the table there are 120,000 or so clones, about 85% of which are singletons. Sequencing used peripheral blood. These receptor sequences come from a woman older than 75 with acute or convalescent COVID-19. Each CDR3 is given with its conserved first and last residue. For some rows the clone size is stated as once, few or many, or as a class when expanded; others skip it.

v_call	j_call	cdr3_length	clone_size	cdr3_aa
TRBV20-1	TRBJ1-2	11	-	CSAASDYGYTF
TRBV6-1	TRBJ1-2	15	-	CASSERGQGFTGYTF
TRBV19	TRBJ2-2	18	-	CASSIRAGLSAFAGELFF
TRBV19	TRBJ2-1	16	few	CASSTHSGGSYNEQFF
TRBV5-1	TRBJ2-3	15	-	CASSLDRVGTDTQYF
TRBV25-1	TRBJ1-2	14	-	CASSLLTGSAGYTF
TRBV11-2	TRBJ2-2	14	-	CATRLSGGTGELFF
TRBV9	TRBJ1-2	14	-	CASSTPAGGYGYTF
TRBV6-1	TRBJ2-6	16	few	CASSEGRGSGANVLTF
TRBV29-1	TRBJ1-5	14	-	CSVGVGRGEQPQHF
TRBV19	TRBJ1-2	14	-	CASSIVQPNYGYTF
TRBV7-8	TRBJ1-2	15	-	CASSSVVGAEVGYTF
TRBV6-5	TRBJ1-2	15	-	CASQIGGGREDGYTF
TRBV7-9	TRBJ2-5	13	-	CASTQTSIETQYF
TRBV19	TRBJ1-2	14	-	CASSIRPGDYGYTF
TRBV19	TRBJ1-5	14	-	CASLDRDSNQPQHF